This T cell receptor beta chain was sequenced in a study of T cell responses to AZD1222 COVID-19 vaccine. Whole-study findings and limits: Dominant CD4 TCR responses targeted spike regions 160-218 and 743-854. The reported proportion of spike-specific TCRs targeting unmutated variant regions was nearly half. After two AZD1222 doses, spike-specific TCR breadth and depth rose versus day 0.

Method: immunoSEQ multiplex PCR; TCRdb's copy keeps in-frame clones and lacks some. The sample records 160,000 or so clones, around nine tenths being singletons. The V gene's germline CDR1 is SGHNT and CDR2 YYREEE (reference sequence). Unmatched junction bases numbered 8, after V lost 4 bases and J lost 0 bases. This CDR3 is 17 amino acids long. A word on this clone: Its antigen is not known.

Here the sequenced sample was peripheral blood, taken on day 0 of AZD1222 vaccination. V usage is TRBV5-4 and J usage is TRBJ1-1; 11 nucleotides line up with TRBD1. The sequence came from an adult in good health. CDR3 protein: CASSTGQGAYMNTEAFF. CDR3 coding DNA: TGTGCCAGCAGCACCGGACAGGGGGCTTATATGAACACTGAAGCTTTCTTT.